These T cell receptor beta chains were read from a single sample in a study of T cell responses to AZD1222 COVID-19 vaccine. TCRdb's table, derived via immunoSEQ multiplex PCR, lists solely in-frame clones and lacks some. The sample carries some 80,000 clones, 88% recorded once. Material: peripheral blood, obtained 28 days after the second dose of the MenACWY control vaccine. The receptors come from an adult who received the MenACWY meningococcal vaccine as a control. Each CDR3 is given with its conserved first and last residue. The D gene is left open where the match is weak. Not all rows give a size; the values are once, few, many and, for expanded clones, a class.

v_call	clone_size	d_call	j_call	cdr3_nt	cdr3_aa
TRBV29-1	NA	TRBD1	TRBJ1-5	TGCAGCGTTGGACAGGGGGCCGATCAGCCCCAGCATTTT	CSVGQGADQPQHF
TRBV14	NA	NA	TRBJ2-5	TGTGCCAGCAGCCTGGCCTTGGCGGAGACCCAGTACTTC	CASSLALAETQYF
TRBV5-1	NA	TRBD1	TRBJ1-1	TGCGCCAGCAGCGGTGGACAGGAGAACACTGAAGCTTTCTTT	CASSGGQENTEAFF
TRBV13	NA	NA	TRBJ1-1	TGTGCCAGCAGCTTTGATTCCGGGACGGAGAACACTGAAGCTTTCTTT	CASSFDSGTENTEAFF
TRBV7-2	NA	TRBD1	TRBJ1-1	TGTGCCAGCAGCTCACAGGGGCCGGGGACTGAAGCTTTCTTT	CASSSQGPGTEAFF
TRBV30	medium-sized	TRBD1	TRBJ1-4	TGTGCCTGGAGATGGGACAGGGGGCCTGAAAAACTGTTTTTT	CAWRWDRGPEKLFF
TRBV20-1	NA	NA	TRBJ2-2	TGCAGTGCTAGTTGGGGGGCAATGAACACCGGGGAGCTGTTTTTT	CSASWGAMNTGELFF
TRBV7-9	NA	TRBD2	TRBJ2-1	TGTGCCAGCAGCCGAAAGGGGACTAGCGAAGGTGAGCAGTTCTTC	CASSRKGTSEGEQFF
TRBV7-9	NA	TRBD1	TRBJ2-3	TGTGCCAGCAGCGGCAGAGGGACAGCCTTTCGTGCAGATACGCAGTATTTT	CASSGRGTAFRADTQYF
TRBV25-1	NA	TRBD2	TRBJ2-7	TGTGCCAGCAGTGATGTGACTAGCGGAGCCTACGAGCAGTACTTC	CASSDVTSGAYEQYF
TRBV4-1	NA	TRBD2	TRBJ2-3	TGCGCCAGCAGCCAAGTTCCCCTAGCGGGGTACACAGATACGCAGTATTTT	CASSQVPLAGYTDTQYF
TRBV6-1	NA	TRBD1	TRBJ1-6	TGTGCCAGCAGTGAAAGGACAGGGGTAGGATCACCCCTCCACTTT	CASSERTGVGSPLHF
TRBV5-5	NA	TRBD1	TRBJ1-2	TGTGCCAGCAGCGGCGGGACAGGGTATGGCTACACCTTC	CASSGGTGYGYTF
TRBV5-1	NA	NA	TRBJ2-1	TGCGCCAGCAGCTTGTCTGGGCTCCCCTACAATGAGCAGTTCTTC	CASSLSGLPYNEQFF
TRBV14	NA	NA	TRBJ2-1	TGTGCCAGCAGCCAAGATAAGAGCGGAAGCTCCTACAATGAGCAGTTCTTC	CASSQDKSGSSYNEQFF
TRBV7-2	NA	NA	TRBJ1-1	TGTGCCAGCAGCCCGTTGTTGGGGGGGGCCATAGGTAACACTGAAGCTTTCTTT	CASSPLLGGAIGNTEAFF
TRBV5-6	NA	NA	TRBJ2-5	TGTGCCAGCAGCTTGGATTTGGGGTGGGAGACCCAGTACTTC	CASSLDLGWETQYF
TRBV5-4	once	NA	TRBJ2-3	TGTGCCAGCAGCTTAGCTAGCGCGCGAGATACGCAGTATTTT	CASSLASARDTQYF
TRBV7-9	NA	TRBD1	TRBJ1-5	TGTGCCAGCAGCCTCGACAGGGCAGCCCAGCATTTT	CASSLDRAAQHF
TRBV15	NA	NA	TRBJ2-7	TGTGCCACCAGCAGAGCACTAACCAGGGGAGGTGGCCACGAGCAGTACTTC	CATSRALTRGGGHEQYF
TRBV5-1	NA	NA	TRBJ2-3	TGCGCCAGCAGCTTGGGGACCTCCGGACCCACAGATACGCAGTATTTT	CASSLGTSGPTDTQYF
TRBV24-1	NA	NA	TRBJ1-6	TGTGCCACCAGTGAAAGGGGAAATAATTCACCCCTCCACTTT	CATSERGNNSPLHF
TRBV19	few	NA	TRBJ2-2	TGTGCCAGTAGTATAGTGCTAGCCCTGAACACCGGGGAGCTGTTTTTT	CASSIVLALNTGELFF
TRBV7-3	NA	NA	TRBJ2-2	TGTGCCAGCAGCAGGATCCCGAACACCGGGGAGCTGTTTTTT	CASSRIPNTGELFF
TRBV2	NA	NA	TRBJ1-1	TGTGCCAGCAGTCCCCTCGGGCGGACGGGGACTGAAGCTTTCTTT	CASSPLGRTGTEAFF
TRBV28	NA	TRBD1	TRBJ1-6	TGTGCCAGCAGTGGGACAGACCAGACCCTCCACTTT	CASSGTDQTLHF
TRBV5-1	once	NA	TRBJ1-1	TGCGCCAGCAGCTTGGAAGGGATAGTGAACACTGAAGCTTTCTTT	CASSLEGIVNTEAFF
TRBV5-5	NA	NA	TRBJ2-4	TGTGCCAGCAGCTTGGAAGTCTTCAAAAACATTCAGTACTTC	CASSLEVFKNIQYF
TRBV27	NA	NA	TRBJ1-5	TGTGCCAGCAGTTCTCGGCTTGGCAATCAGCCCCAGCATTTT	CASSSRLGNQPQHF
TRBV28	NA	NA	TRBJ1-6	TGTGCCAGCAGTTTCTCGGGTTCACCCCTCCACTTT	CASSFSGSPLHF
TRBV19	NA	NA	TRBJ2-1	TGTGCCAGTAGTATAGGGGGACCAGGAGGGAGTAACTACAATGAGCAGTTCTTC	CASSIGGPGGSNYNEQFF
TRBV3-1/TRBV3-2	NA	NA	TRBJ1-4	TGTGCCAGCAGCCAACGGGGGACTAATGAAAAACTGTTTTTT	CASSQRGTNEKLFF
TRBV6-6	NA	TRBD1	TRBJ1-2	TGTGCCAGCAGGTACACTCCAGGGGGCTATGGCTACACCTTC	CASRYTPGGYGYTF